The entry that follows covers one TCR beta chain sequence. Sequenced by immunoSEQ multiplex PCR; TCRdb stores in-frame clones only, minus some. The top ten hold around 25% of the sample, which has about 200,000 clones, 85% to 90% seen once. These data are taken from a study of blood T cell repertoires in COVID-19. The V end was cut by 2 bases, the J end by 0 bases, with 5 bases between. Germline CDR1 is MRHNA and CDR2 is SNTAGT. The CDR3 runs to 14 residues. The TCR sequence derives from a woman between 40 and 55 years old in a cohort exposed to, infected with or recovered from COVID-19 (not recorded which). The chain recombines TRBV6-4 with TRBJ1-5; D gene uncertain. Sequencing was carried out using PBMCs or T cells enriched from blood (not recorded which). As DNA, the CDR3 is TGTGCCAGCAGTGACGTCTATAGCAATCAGCCCCAGCATTTT. Translating gives CASSDVYSNQPQHF.